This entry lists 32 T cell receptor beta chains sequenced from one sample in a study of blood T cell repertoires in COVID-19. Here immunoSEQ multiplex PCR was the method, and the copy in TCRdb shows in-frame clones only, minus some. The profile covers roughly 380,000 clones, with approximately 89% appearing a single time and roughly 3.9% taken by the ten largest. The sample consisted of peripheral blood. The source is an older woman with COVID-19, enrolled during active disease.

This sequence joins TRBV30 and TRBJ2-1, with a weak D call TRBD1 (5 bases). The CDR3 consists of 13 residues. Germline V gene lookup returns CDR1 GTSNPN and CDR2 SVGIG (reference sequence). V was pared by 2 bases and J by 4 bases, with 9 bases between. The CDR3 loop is CAWSKDNYNEQFF. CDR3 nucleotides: TGTGCCTGGAGTAAGGACAATTACAATGAGCAGTTCTTC. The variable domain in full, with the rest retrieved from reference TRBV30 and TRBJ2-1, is SQTIHQWPATLVQPVGSPLSLECTVEGTSNPNLYWYRQAAGRGLQLLFYSVGIGQISSEVPQNLSASRPQDRQFILSSKKLLLSDSGFYLCAWSKDNYNEQFFGPGTRLTVL.

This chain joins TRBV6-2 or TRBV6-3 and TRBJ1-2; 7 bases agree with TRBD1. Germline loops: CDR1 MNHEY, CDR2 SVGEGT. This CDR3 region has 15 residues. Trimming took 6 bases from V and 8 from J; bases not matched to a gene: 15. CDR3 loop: CASSIVTRQGRGYTF. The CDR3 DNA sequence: TGTGCCAGCAGCATAGTTACGAGACAGGGCCGGGGCTACACCTTC.

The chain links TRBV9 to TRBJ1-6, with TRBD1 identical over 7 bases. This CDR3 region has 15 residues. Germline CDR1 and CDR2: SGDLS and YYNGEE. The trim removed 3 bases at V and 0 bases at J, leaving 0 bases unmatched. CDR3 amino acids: CASSGQGSYNSPLHF. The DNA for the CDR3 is TGTGCCAGCAGCGGACAGGGCTCCTATAATTCACCCCTCCACTTT. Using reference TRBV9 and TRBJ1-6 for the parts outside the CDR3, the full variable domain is DSGVTQTPKHLITATGQRVTLRCSPRSGDLSVYWYQQSLDQGLQFLIQYYNGEERAKGNILERFSAQQFPDLHSELNLSSLELGDSALYFCASSGQGSYNSPLHFGNGTRLTVT.

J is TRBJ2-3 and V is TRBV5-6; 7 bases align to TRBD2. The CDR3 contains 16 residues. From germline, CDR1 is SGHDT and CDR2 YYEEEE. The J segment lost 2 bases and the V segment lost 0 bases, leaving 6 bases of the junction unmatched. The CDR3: CASSLAGLADTDTQYF. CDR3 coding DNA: TGTGCCAGCAGCTTGGCGGGGCTAGCGGACACAGATACGCAGTATTTT. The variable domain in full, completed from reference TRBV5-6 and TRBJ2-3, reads DAGVTQSPTHLIKTRGQQVTLRCSPKSGHDTVSWYQQALGQGPQFIFQYYEEEERQRGNFPDRFSGHQFPNYSSELNVNALLLGDSALYLCASSLAGLADTDTQYFGPGTRLTVL.

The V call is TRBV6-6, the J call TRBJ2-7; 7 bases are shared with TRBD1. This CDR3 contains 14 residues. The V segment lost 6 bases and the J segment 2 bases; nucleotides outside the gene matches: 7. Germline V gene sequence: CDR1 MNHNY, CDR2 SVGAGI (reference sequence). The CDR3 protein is CASRGTDVPYEQYF. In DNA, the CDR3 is TGTGCCAGCAGGGGGACAGATGTCCCCTACGAGCAGTACTTC.

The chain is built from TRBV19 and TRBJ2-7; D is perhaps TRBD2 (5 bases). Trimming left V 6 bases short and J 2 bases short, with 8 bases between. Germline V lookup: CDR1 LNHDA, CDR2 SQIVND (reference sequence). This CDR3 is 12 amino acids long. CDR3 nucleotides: TGTGCCAGTAGGGACTCAGCCTACGAGCAGTACTTC. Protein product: CASRDSAYEQYF. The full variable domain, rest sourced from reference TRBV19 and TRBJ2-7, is DGGITQSPKYLFRKEGQNVTLSCEQNLNHDAMYWYRQDPGQGLRLIYYSQIVNDFQKGDIAEGYSVSREKKESFPLTVTSAQKNPTAFYLCASRDSAYEQYFGPGTRLTVT.

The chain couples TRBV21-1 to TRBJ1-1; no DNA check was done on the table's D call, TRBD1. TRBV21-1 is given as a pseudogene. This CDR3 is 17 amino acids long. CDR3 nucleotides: TGTGCCAGCAGCCCCCGGACAGGGGATGGTGTGAACACTGAAGCTTTCTTT. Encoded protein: CASSPRTGDGVNTEAFF.

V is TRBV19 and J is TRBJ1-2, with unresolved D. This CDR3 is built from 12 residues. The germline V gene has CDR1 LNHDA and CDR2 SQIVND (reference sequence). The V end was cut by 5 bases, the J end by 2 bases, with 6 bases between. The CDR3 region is CASSYGNYGYTF. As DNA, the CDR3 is TGTGCCAGTAGTTACGGGAACTATGGCTACACCTTC.

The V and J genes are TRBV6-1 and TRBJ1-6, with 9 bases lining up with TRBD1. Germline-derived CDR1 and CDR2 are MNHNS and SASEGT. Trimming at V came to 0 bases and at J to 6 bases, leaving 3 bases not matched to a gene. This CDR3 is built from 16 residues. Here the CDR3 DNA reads TGTGCCAGCAGTGAAGCAGCGGGACAGGGTAATTCACCCCTCCACTTT. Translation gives CASSEAAGQGNSPLHF.

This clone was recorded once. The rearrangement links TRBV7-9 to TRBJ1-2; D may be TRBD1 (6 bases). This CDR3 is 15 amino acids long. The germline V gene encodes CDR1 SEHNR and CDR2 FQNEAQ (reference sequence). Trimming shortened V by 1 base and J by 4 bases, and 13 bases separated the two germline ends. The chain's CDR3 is CASSLGGGRGYGYTF. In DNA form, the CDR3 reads TGTGCCAGCAGCTTAGGGGGTGGCAGGGGCTATGGCTACACCTTC.

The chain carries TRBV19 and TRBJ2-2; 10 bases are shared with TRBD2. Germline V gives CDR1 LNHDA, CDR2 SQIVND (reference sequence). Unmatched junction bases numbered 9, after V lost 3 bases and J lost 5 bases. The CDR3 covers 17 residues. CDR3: CASSIGASGGGTGELFF. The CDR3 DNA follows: TGTGCCAGTAGTATCGGAGCTAGCGGGGGAGGGACCGGGGAGCTGTTTTTT.

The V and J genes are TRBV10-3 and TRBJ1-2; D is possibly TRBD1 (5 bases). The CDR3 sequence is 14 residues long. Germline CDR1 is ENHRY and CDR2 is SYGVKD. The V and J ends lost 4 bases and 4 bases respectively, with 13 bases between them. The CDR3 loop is CAISVGQGLYGYTF. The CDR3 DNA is TGTGCCATCAGTGTCGGTCAGGGCCTCTATGGCTACACCTTC.

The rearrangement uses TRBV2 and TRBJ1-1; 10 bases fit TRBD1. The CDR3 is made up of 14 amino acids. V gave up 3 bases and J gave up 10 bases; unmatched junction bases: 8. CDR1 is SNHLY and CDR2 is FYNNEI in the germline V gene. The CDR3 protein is CASSEARDRGAAFF. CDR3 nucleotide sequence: TGTGCCAGCAGTGAGGCCCGGGACAGGGGTGCAGCTTTCTTT.

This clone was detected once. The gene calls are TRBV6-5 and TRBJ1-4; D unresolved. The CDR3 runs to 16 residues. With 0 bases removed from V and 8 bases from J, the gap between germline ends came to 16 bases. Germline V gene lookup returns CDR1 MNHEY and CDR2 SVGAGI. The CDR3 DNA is TGTGCCAGCAGTTACTCGCGGCCAGTCACATTCGAAAAACTGTTTTTT. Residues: CASSYSRPVTFEKLFF.

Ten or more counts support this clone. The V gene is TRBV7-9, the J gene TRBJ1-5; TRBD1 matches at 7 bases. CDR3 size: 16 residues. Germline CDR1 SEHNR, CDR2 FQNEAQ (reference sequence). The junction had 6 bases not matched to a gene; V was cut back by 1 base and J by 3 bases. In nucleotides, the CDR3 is TGTGCCAGCAGCTTAGGCGGGACAGATCTCAATCAGCCCCAGCATTTT. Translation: CASSLGGTDLNQPQHF. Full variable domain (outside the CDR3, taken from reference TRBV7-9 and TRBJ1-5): DTGVSQNPRHKITKRGQNVTFRCDPISEHNRLYWYRQTLGQGPEFLTYFQNEAQLEKSRLLSDRFSAERPKGSFSTLEIQRTEQGDSAMYLCASSLGGTDLNQPQHFGDGTRLSIL.

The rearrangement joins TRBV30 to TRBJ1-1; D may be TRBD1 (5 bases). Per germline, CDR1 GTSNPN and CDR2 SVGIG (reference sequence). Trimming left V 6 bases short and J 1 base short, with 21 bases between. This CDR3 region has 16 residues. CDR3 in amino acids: CACPGGTWGENTEAFF. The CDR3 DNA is TGTGCCTGCCCTGGAGGGACTTGGGGGGAGAACACTGAAGCTTTCTTT.

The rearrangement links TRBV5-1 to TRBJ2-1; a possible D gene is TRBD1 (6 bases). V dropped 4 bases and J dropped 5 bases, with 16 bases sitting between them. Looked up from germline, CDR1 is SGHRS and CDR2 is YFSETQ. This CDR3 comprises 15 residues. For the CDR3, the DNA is TGCGCCAGCAGCGGCGGTAGGACAGACAACAATGAGCAGTTCTTC. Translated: CASSGGRTDNNEQFF.

The CDR3 nucleotides read TGTGCCAGCAGCCCTGGACAGAATTCACCCCTCCACTTT. Its translation is CASSPGQNSPLHF. The chain has TRBV7-3 and TRBJ1-6, with D possibly being TRBD1 (6 bases). Germline V CDR1 and CDR2: SGHTA, FQGTGA. The CDR3 is 13 amino acids. V was pared by 5 bases and J by 7 bases, with 9 bases between.

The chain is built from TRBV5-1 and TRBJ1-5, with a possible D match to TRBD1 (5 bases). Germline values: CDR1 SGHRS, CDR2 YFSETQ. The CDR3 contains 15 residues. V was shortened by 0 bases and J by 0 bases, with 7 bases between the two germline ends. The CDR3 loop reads CASSLGDSSNQPQHF. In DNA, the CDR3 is TGCGCCAGCAGCTTGGGTGACAGTAGCAATCAGCCCCAGCATTTT. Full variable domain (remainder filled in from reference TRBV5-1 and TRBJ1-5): KAGVTQTPRYLIKTRGQQVTLSCSPISGHRSVSWYQQTPGQGLQFLFEYFSETQRNKGNFPGRFSGRQFSNSRSEMNVSTLELGDSALYLCASSLGDSSNQPQHFGDGTRLSIL.

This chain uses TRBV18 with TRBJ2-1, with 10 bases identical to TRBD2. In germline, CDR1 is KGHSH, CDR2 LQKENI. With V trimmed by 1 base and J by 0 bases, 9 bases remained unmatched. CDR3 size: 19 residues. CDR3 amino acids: CASSPLAGGPWSSYNEQFF. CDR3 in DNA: TGTGCCAGCTCACCACTAGCGGGGGGCCCCTGGAGCTCCTACAATGAGCAGTTCTTC.

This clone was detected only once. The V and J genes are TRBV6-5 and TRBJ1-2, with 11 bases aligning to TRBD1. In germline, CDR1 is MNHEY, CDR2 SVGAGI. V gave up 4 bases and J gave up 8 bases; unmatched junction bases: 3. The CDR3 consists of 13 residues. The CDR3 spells CASSWDRGFGYTF. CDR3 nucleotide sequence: TGTGCCAGCAGTTGGGACAGGGGGTTCGGCTACACCTTC.

CDR3 DNA sequence: TGTGCCAGCAGGACCGGGACAGGGGGAGGCTACACCTTC. It yields the protein CASRTGTGGGYTF. This chain uses TRBV9 with TRBJ1-2; the match to TRBD1 covers 11 bases. V shed 5 bases and J 8 bases; nucleotides not matched to a gene: 5. The CDR3 sequence is 13 residues long. CDR1 and CDR2 (germline): SGDLS, YYNGEE.

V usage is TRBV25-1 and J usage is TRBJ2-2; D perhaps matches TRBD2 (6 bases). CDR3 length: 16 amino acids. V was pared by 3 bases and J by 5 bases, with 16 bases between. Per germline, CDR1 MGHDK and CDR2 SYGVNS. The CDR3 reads CASSEWRAERTGELFF. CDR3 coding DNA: TGTGCCAGCAGTGAGTGGAGGGCGGAGAGGACCGGGGAGCTGTTTTTT.

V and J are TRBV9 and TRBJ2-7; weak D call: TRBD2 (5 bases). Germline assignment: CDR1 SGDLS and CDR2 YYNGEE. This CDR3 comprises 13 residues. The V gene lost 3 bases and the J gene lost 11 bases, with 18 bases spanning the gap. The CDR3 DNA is TGTGCCAGCAGCGCCCCGGGCGCTAGCCCGAAGTACTTC. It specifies CASSAPGASPKYF.

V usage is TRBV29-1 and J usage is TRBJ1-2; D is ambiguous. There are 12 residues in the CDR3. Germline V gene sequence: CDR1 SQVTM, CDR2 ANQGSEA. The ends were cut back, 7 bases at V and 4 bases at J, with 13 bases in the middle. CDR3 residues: CSASEASYGYTF. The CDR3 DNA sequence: TGCAGCGCCTCGGAGGCCTCCTATGGCTACACCTTC.

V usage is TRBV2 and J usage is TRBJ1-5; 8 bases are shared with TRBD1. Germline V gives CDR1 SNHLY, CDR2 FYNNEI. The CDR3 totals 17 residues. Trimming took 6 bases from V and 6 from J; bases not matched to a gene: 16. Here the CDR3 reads CASRPGTGRDGGQPQHF. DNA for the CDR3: TGTGCCAGCAGGCCCGGGACAGGACGCGACGGGGGTCAGCCCCAGCATTTT.

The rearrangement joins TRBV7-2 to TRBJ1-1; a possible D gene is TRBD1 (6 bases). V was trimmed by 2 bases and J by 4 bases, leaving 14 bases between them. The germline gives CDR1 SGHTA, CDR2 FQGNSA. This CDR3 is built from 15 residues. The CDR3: CASSLKGVQATEAFF. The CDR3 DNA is TGTGCCAGCAGCTTAAAGGGGGTACAGGCCACTGAAGCTTTCTTT.

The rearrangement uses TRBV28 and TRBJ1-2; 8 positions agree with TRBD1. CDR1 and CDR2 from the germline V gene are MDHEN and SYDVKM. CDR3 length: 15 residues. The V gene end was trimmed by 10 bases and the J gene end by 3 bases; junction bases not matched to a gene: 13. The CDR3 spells CATVADRAFYYGYTF. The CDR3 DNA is TGTGCCACCGTGGCGGACAGGGCCTTCTACTATGGCTACACCTTC.

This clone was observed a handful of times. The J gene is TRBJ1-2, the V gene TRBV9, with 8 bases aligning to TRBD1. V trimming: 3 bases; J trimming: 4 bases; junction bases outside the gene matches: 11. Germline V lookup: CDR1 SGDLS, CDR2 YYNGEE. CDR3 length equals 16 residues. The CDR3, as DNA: TGTGCCAGCAGCGACAGACAGGGGCCTCAGTCCTATGGCTACACCTTC. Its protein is CASSDRQGPQSYGYTF.

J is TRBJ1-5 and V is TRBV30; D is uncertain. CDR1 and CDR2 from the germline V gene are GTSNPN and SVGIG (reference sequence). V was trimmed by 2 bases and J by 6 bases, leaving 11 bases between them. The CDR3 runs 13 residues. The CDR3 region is CAWSRTAVQPQHF. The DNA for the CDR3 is TGTGCCTGGAGTAGAACAGCCGTTCAGCCCCAGCATTTT.

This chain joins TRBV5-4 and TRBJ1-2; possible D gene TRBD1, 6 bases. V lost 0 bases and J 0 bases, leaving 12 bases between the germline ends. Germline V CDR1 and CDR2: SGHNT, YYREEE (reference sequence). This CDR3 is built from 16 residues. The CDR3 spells CASSLEVGQTNYGYTF. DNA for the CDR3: TGTGCCAGCAGCTTGGAAGTCGGACAGACTAACTATGGCTACACCTTC.

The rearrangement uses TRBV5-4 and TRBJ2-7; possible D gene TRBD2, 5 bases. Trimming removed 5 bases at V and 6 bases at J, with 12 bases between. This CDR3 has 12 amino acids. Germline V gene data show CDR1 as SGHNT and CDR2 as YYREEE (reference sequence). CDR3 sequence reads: CASSSTAGEQYF. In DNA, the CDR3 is TGTGCCAGCAGTTCCACCGCGGGCGAGCAGTACTTC.